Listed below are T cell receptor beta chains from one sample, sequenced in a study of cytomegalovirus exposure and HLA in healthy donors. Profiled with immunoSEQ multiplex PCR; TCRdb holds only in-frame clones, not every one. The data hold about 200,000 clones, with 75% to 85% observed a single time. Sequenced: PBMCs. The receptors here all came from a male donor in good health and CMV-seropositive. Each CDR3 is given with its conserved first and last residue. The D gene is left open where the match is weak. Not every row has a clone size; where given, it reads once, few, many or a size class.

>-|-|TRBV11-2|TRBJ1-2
CASSSSYGYTF
TGTGCCAGCAGCTCGAGTTATGGCTACACCTTC
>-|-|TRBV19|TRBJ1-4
CASRTPGQGNEKLFF
TGTGCCAGTAGGACCCCGGGGCAGGGGAATGAAAAACTGTTTTTT
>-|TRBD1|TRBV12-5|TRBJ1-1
CASGLTLTDREGTEAFF
TGTGCTAGTGGTTTGACTCTGACGGACAGGGAGGGGACTGAAGCTTTCTTT
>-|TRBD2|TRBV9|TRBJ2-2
CASSFSGGNTGELFF
TGTGCCAGCAGCTTTAGCGGGGGGAACACCGGGGAGCTGTTTTTT
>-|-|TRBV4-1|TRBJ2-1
CASSQDLGGVYNEQFF
TGCGCCAGCAGCCAAGATTTAGGGGGGGTATACAATGAGCAGTTCTTC
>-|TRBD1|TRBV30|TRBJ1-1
CAWTLDREAFF
TGTGCCTGGACCCTGGACAGGGAAGCTTTCTTT
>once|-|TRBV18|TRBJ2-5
CASSREGLIQETQYF
TGTGCCAGCTCAAGAGAGGGACTGATCCAAGAGACCCAGTACTTC
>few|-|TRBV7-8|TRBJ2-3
CASSLKRQRMDTQYF
TGTGCCAGCAGTTTAAAGCGTCAAAGGATGGATACGCAGTATTTT
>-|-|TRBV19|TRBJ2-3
CASSNLMAGQLF
TGTGCCAGTAGTAACCTGATGGCGGGACAGCTTTTT
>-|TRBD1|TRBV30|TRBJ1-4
CAWRVYRDREEKLFF
TGTGCCTGGAGGGTCTACCGGGACAGGGAAGAAAAACTGTTTTTT
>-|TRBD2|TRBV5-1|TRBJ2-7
CASSSTSAYEQYF
TGCGCCAGCAGCTCGACTAGCGCATACGAGCAGTACTTC
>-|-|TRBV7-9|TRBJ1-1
CSSSLAAVSNTEAFF
TGTTCCAGCAGCCTGGCGGCGGTTTCCAACACTGAAGCTTTCTTT
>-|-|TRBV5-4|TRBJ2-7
CASSGAQGYEQYF
TGTGCCAGCAGCGGAGCTCAGGGCTACGAGCAGTACTTC
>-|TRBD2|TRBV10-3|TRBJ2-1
CAISSRTGGNEQFF
TGTGCCATCAGCTCCCGGACGGGGGGTAATGAGCAGTTCTTC
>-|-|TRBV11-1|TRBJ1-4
CASSLASGTKEKLFF
TGTGCCAGCAGCTTAGCGTCAGGGACAAAAGAAAAACTGTTTTTT
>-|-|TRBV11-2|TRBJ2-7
CASSFYYEQYF
TGTGCCAGCAGCTTCTACTACGAGCAGTACTTC
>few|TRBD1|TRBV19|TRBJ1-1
CASRSNRGMPEAFF
TGTGCCAGTAGAAGTAACAGGGGGATGCCTGAAGCTTTCTTT
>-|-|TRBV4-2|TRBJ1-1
CASSQVREDTEAFF
TGTGCCAGCAGCCAAGTCAGGGAGGACACTGAAGCTTTCTTT
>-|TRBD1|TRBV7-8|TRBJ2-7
CASSLGDRGISYEQYF
TGTGCCAGCAGCTTAGGGGACAGGGGGATTTCCTACGAGCAGTACTTC
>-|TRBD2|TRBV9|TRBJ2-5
CASSGSGGAQETQYF
TGTGCCAGCAGCGGTAGCGGGGGCGCCCAAGAGACCCAGTACTTC
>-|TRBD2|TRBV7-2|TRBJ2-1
CASSATSGGYNEQFF
TGTGCCAGCAGCGCGACTAGCGGGGGCTACAATGAGCAGTTCTTC
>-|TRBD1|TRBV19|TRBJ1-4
CASSRRTGGQKQEKLFF
TGTGCCAGTAGTCGGCGGACAGGGGGACAGAAGCAAGAAAAACTGTTTTTT
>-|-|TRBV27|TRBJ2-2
CASRGGGGLTGELFF
TGTGCCAGCAGGGGAGGGGGGGGGCTCACCGGGGAGCTGTTTTTT
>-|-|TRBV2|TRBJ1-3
CASILDSLPGNTIYF
-
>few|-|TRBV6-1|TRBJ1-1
CARGQSRAEAFF
TGTGCCAGAGGACAGTCTCGCGCTGAAGCTTTCTTT
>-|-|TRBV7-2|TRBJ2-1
CASSPGLITHEQFF
TGTGCCAGCAGCCCGGGACTTATTACCCATGAGCAGTTCTTC
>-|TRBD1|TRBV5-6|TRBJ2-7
CASSLFLGQGSYEQYF
TGTGCCAGCAGCTTGTTTCTGGGACAGGGCTCCTACGAGCAGTACTTC
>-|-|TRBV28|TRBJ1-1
CASLGALNTEAFF
TGTGCCAGCTTAGGGGCCCTGAACACTGAAGCTTTCTTT
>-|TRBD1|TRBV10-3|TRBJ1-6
CAISERQGPLHF
TGTGCCATCAGTGAGAGACAGGGACCCCTCCACTTT
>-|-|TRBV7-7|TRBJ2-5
CASSLVSRETQYF
TGTGCTAGCAGCTTAGTGTCTCGAGAGACCCAGTACTTC
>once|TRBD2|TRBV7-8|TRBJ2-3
CASVPRLAGESSTDTQYF
TGTGCCAGCGTCCCCAGGCTAGCGGGGGAGTCTAGCACAGATACGCAGTATTTT
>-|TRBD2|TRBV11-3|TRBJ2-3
CASSRGGDTQYF
TGTGCCAGCAGTCGGGGGGGTGATACGCAGTATTTT
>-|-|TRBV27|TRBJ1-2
CASSPFWGGVNYGYTF
TGTGCCAGCAGTCCCTTCTGGGGAGGGGTTAACTATGGCTACACCTTC
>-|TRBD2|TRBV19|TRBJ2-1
CASSARGVSSYNEQFF
TGTGCCAGTTCCGCCCGGGGGGTTAGCTCCTACAATGAGCAGTTCTTC
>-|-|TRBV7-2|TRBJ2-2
CASNGFPGELFF
TGTGCCAGCAACGGGTTTCCCGGGGAGCTGTTTTTT
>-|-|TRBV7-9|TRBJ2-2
CASSPQGGGGELFF
TGTGCCAGCAGCCCACAGGGCGGAGGCGGGGAGCTGTTTTTT
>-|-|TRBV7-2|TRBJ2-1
CASSRSAGPNEQFF
TGTGCCAGCAGCCGGTCGGCAGGGCCCAATGAGCAGTTCTTC
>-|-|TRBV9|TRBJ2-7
CASSGGLAYEQYF
TGTGCCAGCAGCGGGGGACTGGCCTACGAGCAGTACTTC
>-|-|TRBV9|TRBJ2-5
CASSVLPEETQYF
TGTGCCAGCAGCGTGCTCCCGGAAGAGACCCAGTACTTC
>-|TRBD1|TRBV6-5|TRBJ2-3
CASSYGGQGRADTQYF
TGTGCCAGCAGTTACGGGGGACAGGGGAGAGCAGATACGCAGTATTTT
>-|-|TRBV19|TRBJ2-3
CASMASRSTDTQYF
TGTGCCAGTATGGCTAGCAGAAGCACAGATACGCAGTATTTT
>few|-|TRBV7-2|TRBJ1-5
CASSRTSNSNQPQHF
TGTGCCAGCAGCCGGACATCTAATAGCAATCAGCCCCAGCATTTT
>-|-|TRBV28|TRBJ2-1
CASYEQLYNEQFF
TGTGCCAGCTACGAACAGCTCTACAATGAGCAGTTCTTC
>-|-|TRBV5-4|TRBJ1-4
CATQAPGSTNEKLFF
TGTGCCACGCAGGCACCGGGGTCGACTAATGAAAAACTGTTTTTT
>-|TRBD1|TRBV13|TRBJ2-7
CASSSRGRGYEQYF
TGTGCCAGCAGCTCCAGGGGGCGAGGCTACGAGCAGTACTTT
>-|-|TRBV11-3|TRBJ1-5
CASSLAGRNQPQHF
TGTGCCAGCAGCTTAGCAGGGCGCAATCAGCCCCAGCATTTT
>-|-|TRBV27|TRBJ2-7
CASSVGQTYEQYF
TGTGCCAGCAGCGTTGGGCAGACCTACGAGCAGTACTTC
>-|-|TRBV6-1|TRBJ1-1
CASSRQLNTEAFF
TGTGCCAGCAGTCGACAGTTGAACACTGAAGCTTTCTTT
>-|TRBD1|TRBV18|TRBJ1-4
CASSPPLSRTGTTNEKLFF
TGTGCCAGCTCACCACCCCTTAGCAGGACAGGGACTACTAATGAAAAACTGTTTTTT
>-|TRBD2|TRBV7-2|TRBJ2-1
CASSPQAGSSYNEQFF
TGTGCCAGCAGCCCCCAAGCGGGGAGCTCCTACAATGAGCAGTTCTTC
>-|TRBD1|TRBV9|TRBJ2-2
CASSSAQGANTGELFF
TGTGCCAGCAGCTCCGCCCAGGGGGCGAACACCGGGGAGCTGTTTTTT
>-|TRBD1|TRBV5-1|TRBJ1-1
CASSFPRGEAFF
TGCGCCAGCAGCTTTCCCAGGGGGGAAGCTTTCTTT
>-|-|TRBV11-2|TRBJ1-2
CASSFTGIMEIYTF
TGTGCCAGCAGCTTTACAGGGATAATGGAAATCTACACCTTC
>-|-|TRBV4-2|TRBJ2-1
CASSRVLYNEQFF
TGTGCCAGCAGCCGTGTCCTATACAATGAGCAGTTCTTC
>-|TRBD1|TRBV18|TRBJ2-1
CASSPDRGRGNEQFF
TGTGCCAGCTCACCGGACAGGGGGCGCGGAAATGAGCAGTTCTTC
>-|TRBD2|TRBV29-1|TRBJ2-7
CSVEGLAGSYEQYF
TGCAGCGTTGAAGGACTAGCGGGGTCCTACGAGCAGTACTTC